A single sample is the source of the 15 T cell receptor beta chains below, sequenced in a study of Ad26.COV2.S vaccination and SARS-CoV-2 variants. Treatment specified: roughly 20 received Ad26.COV2.S at low or high dose, single or two shots; about 5 received placebo; per-sample allocation not given. Samples came from day 63 after the first vaccine or placebo injection. Clones were sequenced by immunoSEQ multiplex PCR, and TCRdb holds only the in-frame ones, with some missing. The sample lists about 350,000 clones; about 85% were seen once. The specimen was peripheral blood, collected in a trial of Ad26.COV2.S vaccine versus placebo. The receptors shown here come from a person aged 18-65 years who received the Ad26.COV2.S COVID-19 vaccine or a placebo.

The chain uses TRBV30 and TRBJ2-7; the D call may be TRBD1 or TRBD2 (5 bases each). The CDR3 is 12 amino acids. Germline V gives CDR1 GTSNPN, CDR2 SVGIG (reference sequence). The V end was cut by 8 bases, the J end by 0 bases, with 11 bases between. The CDR3 region has the DNA TGTGCCGGGGGATTCAGCTCCTACGAGCAGTACTTC. Translation gives CAGGFSSYEQYF.

This chain joins TRBV29-1 and TRBJ1-4; a possible D gene is TRBD1 (6 bases). V lost 0 bases to trimming and J lost 8 bases, with 13 bases between them. There are 14 residues in the CDR3. CDR1 and CDR2 (germline): SQVTM, ANQGSEA. The CDR3 DNA reads TGCAGCGTTGAAGATCGGGGGGCAAAGGAAAAACTGTTTTTT. It codes for CSVEDRGAKEKLFF.

V is TRBV5-8 and J is TRBJ1-1, with no clear D. CDR1 SGHTS and CDR2 YDEGEE come from the germline V gene. Trimming removed 5 bases from V and 0 bases from J, with 8 bases in between. The length of the CDR3 is 13 residues. The CDR3 DNA sequence: TGTGCCAGCAGGTCCGAGCTGAACACTGAAGCTTTCTTT. Encoded protein: CASRSELNTEAFF.

This chain connects TRBV25-1 to TRBJ1-2, with TRBD1 as a possible D gene (6 bases). Trimming stripped 2 bases from V and 8 bases from J, with 15 bases between. This CDR3 spans 14 amino acids. From germline, CDR1 is MGHDK and CDR2 SYGVNS. The CDR3 DNA reads as TGTGCCAGCAGTGAACAGACAGGATTACGGGGCTACACCTTC. Protein product: CASSEQTGLRGYTF.

This chain links TRBV7-2 with TRBJ1-1, with 7 bases aligning to TRBD1. This CDR3 comprises 13 residues. V trimming: 8 bases; J trimming: 3 bases; junction bases outside the gene matches: 6. Germline assignment: CDR1 SGHTA and CDR2 FQGNSA. CDR3 nucleotide sequence: TGTGCCAGCTTCACAGGGGCCTACACTGAAGCTTTCTTT. This encodes CASFTGAYTEAFF.

The chain has TRBV3-1 (or the pseudogene TRBV3-2) and TRBJ1-2; the D is unclear. The CDR3 is 12 residues long. Trimming took 6 bases from V and 2 from J, leaving 7 bases between them. CDR1 is LGHDT and CDR2 is YNNKEL in the germline V gene (reference sequence). CDR3 amino acids: CASRLANYGYTF. CDR3 nucleotide sequence: TGTGCCAGCAGGTTGGCGAACTATGGCTACACCTTC.

The chain joins TRBV27 to TRBJ2-4; D unclear. The V end lost 2 bases, the J end lost 0 bases, and 11 bases lay between the germline ends. Per germline, CDR1 MNHEY and CDR2 SMNVEV (reference sequence). The CDR3 is 16 residues long. CDR3 loop: CASSLRVLPAKNIQYF. CDR3 nucleotide sequence: TGTGCCAGCAGTTTACGCGTCCTTCCAGCCAAAAACATTCAGTACTTC.

This chain uses TRBV6-2 or TRBV6-3 with TRBJ1-4; no reliable D call. Germline values: CDR1 MNHEY, CDR2 SVGEGT. V shed 6 bases and J shed 0 bases, with 8 bases lying between them. CDR3 length: 14 amino acids. CDR3 in DNA: TGTGCCAGCAGCCCGGGATCAACTAATGAAAAACTGTTTTTT. Its translation is CASSPGSTNEKLFF.

The rearrangement uses TRBV7-9 and TRBJ1-1; 7 nucleotides align to TRBD1. The CDR3 consists of 14 residues. The ends lost 5 bases at V and 4 bases at J; junction bases unmatched: 7. The germline gives CDR1 SEHNR, CDR2 FQNEAQ (reference sequence). CDR3: CASSVQGIGTEAFF. The CDR3 DNA reads TGTGCCAGCAGCGTACAGGGGATAGGCACTGAAGCTTTCTTT.

The chain couples TRBV19 to TRBJ1-5; no clear D gene. The CDR3 loop spans 16 amino acids. Trimming cost V 3 bases and J 0 bases, with 12 bases left between them. The germline V gene encodes CDR1 LNHDA and CDR2 SQIVND (reference sequence). CDR3 protein: CASSIRRGYSNQPQHF. The CDR3 DNA follows: TGTGCCAGTAGTATCAGGCGTGGATATAGCAATCAGCCCCAGCATTTT.

J is TRBJ1-4 and V is TRBV9, with D possibly TRBD1 on 5 matching bases. The V end was cut by 2 bases, the J end by 8 bases, with 16 bases between. Germline assignment: CDR1 SGDLS and CDR2 YYNGEE. The CDR3 runs to 15 residues. CDR3 DNA sequence: TGTGCCAGCAGCGTGATGGGGGGAAGGGGAGAAAAACTGTTTTTT. Residues: CASSVMGGRGEKLFF.

CDR3 coding DNA: TGCACCAGCAGCCTTCCTACAGGGTTCGCCAATCAGCCCCAGCATTTT. Its protein is CTSSLPTGFANQPQHF. The chain uses TRBV1 and TRBJ1-5; TRBD1 is the table's D call, not checked against the DNA. TRBV1 is reported as a pseudogene. The CDR3 consists of 16 residues.

The J gene is TRBJ2-1, the V gene TRBV4-1; 11 bases fit TRBD2. The CDR3 length is 15 residues. CDR1 is MGHRA, CDR2 YSYEKL, per germline. V lost 4 bases and J lost 4; bases outside the gene matches: 3. The CDR3 DNA follows: TGCGCCAGCAGCCCTGGGACTAGCGGTTACAATGAGCAGTTCTTC. Translated, it gives CASSPGTSGYNEQFF.

V usage is TRBV7-6 and J usage is TRBJ2-6; D is unclear. The CDR3 covers 15 residues. V gave up 5 bases and J gave up 3 bases, with 11 bases separating them. Looked up from germline, CDR1 is SGHVS and CDR2 is FNYEAQ. The DNA of the CDR3 is TGTGCCAGCAGCACTCAACCAGGTGGGGCCAACGTCCTGACTTTC. Amino acids: CASSTQPGGANVLTF.

The chain carries TRBV19 and TRBJ1-2; D gene ambiguous. The ends were cut back, 1 base at V and 2 bases at J, with 14 bases in the middle. Germline CDR1 reads LNHDA; CDR2 reads SQIVND (reference sequence). This CDR3 has 16 residues. In nucleotides, the CDR3 is TGTGCCAGTAGTATAGGTCCCCCCGGGAGAAACTATGGCTACACCTTC. It translates to CASSIGPPGRNYGYTF.